The clone carrying this TCR beta chain was counted at least ten times. Its antigen is not known. Preparation of TCR beta libraries was done by quantitative 5'-RACE with molecular barcodes. TCRdb independently ran MiXCR on the 5' RACE reads; one entry per CDR3 protein. This table has about 540,000 distinct CDR3 sequences, about an eighth appearing once. Per germline, CDR1 SGHTA and CDR2 FQGNSA. The V and J ends lost 7 bases and 5 bases respectively, with 12 bases between them. This CDR3 is 14 amino acids long. The sample is drawn from a study of CD8 T cells in ankylosing spondylitis. General study results and limits: Disease-linked clones reportedly showed significant enrichment in matched ankylosing spondylitis synovial fluid. Earlier authors reported some of these motif variants in reactive arthritis synovial fluid and blood. Disease-linked clones, CD8+, were relatively rare in peripheral blood. Seemingly characteristic of ankylosing spondylitis blood was a TCR beta motif consisting of about 8 highly homologous variants.

What was sequenced was blood, either unsorted or a sorted T cell fraction (not recorded which). The sequence was collected from a male donor with ankylosing spondylitis. The chain joins TRBV7-2 to TRBJ1-6; a weak D match, TRBD1 (5 bases). CDR3 sequence reads: CASNQGRDNSPLHF. The CDR3 DNA sequence: TGTGCCAGCAACCAGGGAAGGGATAATTCACCCCTCCACTTT.